One sample yielded the 7 T cell receptor beta chains listed below, sequenced in a study of early T cells in non-severe SARS-CoV-2 infection. MiXCR, run by TCRdb on the 5' RACE reads, gives a single entry per CDR3 protein. This sample yields roughly 110,000 distinct CDR3 sequences, of which 11% are seen a single time; more than 6.5% belongs to the top ten. The sample was whole blood. The receptors shown here come from an adult who was a healthcare worker with PCR-confirmed SARS-CoV-2 infection or an uninfected control (not recorded which).

This clonotype was counted many times. The chain is built from TRBV5-1 and TRBJ2-7, with 9 bases identical to TRBD2. CDR3 length: 16 residues. Germline CDR1 reads SGHRS; CDR2 reads YFSETQ. V shed 0 bases, J shed 1 base, and the junction held 5 bases outside the gene matches. CDR3 coding DNA: TGCGCCAGCAGCTTGGTAGCGGGAGTAACTTCCTACGAGCAGTACTTC. Translated: CASSLVAGVTSYEQYF.

This clonotype occurred a few times. The rearrangement uses TRBV9 and TRBJ2-7, with D hard to call. Trimming cost V 4 bases and J 6 bases, with 14 bases left between them. Per the germline V gene, CDR1 is SGDLS and CDR2 is YYNGEE. The CDR3 contains 13 residues. The CDR3 reads CASSPSPAAEQYF. The CDR3 DNA sequence: TGTGCCAGCAGCCCGAGCCCCGCGGCCGAGCAGTACTTC.

Details on this clonotype: A read error is possible here, since a much larger clone lies one base away. The rearrangement links TRBV4-1 to TRBJ2-1; D ambiguous. Trimming removed 0 bases at V and 8 bases at J, with 8 bases between. There are 13 residues in the CDR3. Germline CDR1 reads MGHRA; CDR2 reads YSYEKL. CDR3 protein: CASSQELSDEQFF. The CDR3 DNA reads as TGCGCCAGCAGCCAAGAGCTTTCGGATGAGCAGTTCTTC.

The sample holds many counts of this clonotype. V usage is TRBV20-1 and J usage is TRBJ2-4, with a weak D call TRBD1 (5 bases). The CDR3 has 14 residues. In germline, CDR1 is DFQATT, CDR2 SNEGSKA (reference sequence). The ends were cut back, 5 bases at V and 6 bases at J, with 17 bases in the middle. The CDR3: CSADRDRNRNIQYF. The DNA for the CDR3 is TGCAGTGCTGACCGCGACAGAAACCGAAACATTCAGTACTTC.

J is TRBJ2-7 and V is TRBV6-5, with 7 bases matching TRBD2. Germline V gene lookup returns CDR1 MNHEY and CDR2 SVGAGI. This CDR3 has 15 amino acids. V lost 6 bases to trimming and J lost 4 bases; unmatched junction nucleotides: 12. The CDR3, as DNA: TGTGCCAGCAGCAGGTCCGACGGGAGGACGTACGAGCAGTACTTC. It translates to CASSRSDGRTYEQYF.

This clonotype appeared a few times. V and J are TRBV28 and TRBJ2-3, with TRBD1 matching over 9 bases. The CDR3 covers 16 residues. With 10 bases clipped from V and 2 bases from J, the junction kept 13 bases outside the gene matches. CDR1 MDHEN and CDR2 SYDVKM come from the germline V gene. Written as DNA, the CDR3 is TGTGCCATCCGGAGGTCGGGGACAGGGCCCACAGATACGCAGTATTTT. Translation: CAIRRSGTGPTDTQYF.

This clonotype was recorded at least ten times. The chain joins TRBV7-3 to TRBJ1-6; the D is unclear. The V and J ends lost 5 bases and 5 bases respectively, with 13 bases between them. The germline V gene encodes CDR1 SGHTA and CDR2 FQGTGA. This CDR3 is built from 15 residues. CDR3 region: CASSHTGRNNSPLHF. The DNA of the CDR3 is TGTGCCAGCAGCCACACCGGACGTAATAATTCACCCCTCCACTTT.